A selection of T cell receptor beta chains follows, all from one sample in a study of PD-1 blockade in classical Hodgkin lymphoma. Measured with immunoSEQ multiplex PCR; TCRdb has only the in-frame clones, and not every one. The sample has roughly 56,000 clones; 70% to 90% are singletons. This sample comprised peripheral blood mononuclear cells (PBMCs), obtained before the fourth cycle of nivolumab. The source is a human donor with classical Hodgkin lymphoma. Both conserved end residues are part of each CDR3. D genes are given only for firm matches. Size tells how often a clone was seen (once, few, many) or the class of an expanded clone, and some rows leave it out.

clone_size	v_call	d_call	j_call	cdr3_nt	cdr3_aa
once	TRBV6-5	TRBD1	TRBJ2-5	TGTGCCAGCAGTGCAGGGGGAATGAGGGGAGAGACCCAGTACTTC	CASSAGGMRGETQYF
NA	TRBV7-9	TRBD1	TRBJ1-4	TGTGCCAGCAGCTTAGTAGGGGGCGCGGGTGAAAAACTGTTTTTT	CASSLVGGAGEKLFF
NA	TRBV7-9	NA	TRBJ1-2	TGTGCCAGCAGCTTAGAGGGGGACCTTAACTATGGCTACACCTTC	CASSLEGDLNYGYTF
few	TRBV4-1	NA	TRBJ1-1	TGCGCCAGCAGCCAAGCCAGACAGGTGGGGAGGGACACTGAAGCTTTCTTT	CASSQARQVGRDTEAFF
NA	TRBV5-1	NA	TRBJ2-1	TGCGCCAGCAGCTTAGGAGTCTCCTACAATGAGCAGTTCTTC	CASSLGVSYNEQFF
NA	TRBV7-9	TRBD2	TRBJ2-7	TGTGCCACCGGTCGGGAGGGATCCGAGCAGTACTTC	CATGREGSEQYF
few	TRBV5-1	NA	TRBJ2-1	TGCGCCAGCTCCACAGGGGGGGAGAGGGTCAATGAGCAGTTCTTC	CASSTGGERVNEQFF
NA	TRBV7-9	NA	TRBJ1-1	TGTGCCAGCAGCCGGGCGGAAGTTGAAGCTTTCTTT	CASSRAEVEAFF
large	TRBV4-1	NA	TRBJ1-6	TGCGCCAGCAGCCTGTCGGGCCTCAGCTCCTATAATTCACCCCTCCACTTT	CASSLSGLSSYNSPLHF
NA	TRBV19	NA	TRBJ1-2	TGTGCCAGTAAAGTAGTAGACAGCCTGAACCCTGGCTACACCTTC	CASKVVDSLNPGYTF